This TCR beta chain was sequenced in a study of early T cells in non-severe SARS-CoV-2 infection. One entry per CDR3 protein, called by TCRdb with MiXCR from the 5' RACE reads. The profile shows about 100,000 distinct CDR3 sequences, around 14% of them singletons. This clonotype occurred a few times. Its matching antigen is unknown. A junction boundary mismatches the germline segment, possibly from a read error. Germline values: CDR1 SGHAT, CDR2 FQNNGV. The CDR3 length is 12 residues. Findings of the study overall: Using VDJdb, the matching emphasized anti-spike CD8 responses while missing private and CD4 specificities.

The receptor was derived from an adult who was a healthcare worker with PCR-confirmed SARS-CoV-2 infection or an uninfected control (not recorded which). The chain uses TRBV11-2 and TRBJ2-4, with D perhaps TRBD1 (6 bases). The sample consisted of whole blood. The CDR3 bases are TGTGTCAGCAGCGCAAACAGGGACCTTCAGTACTTC. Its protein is CVSSANRDLQYF. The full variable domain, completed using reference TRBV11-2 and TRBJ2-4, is EAGVAQSPRYKIIEKRQSVAFWCNPISGHATLYWYQQILGQGPKLLIQFQNNGVVDDSQLPKDRFSAERLKGVDSTLKIQPAKLEDSAVYLCVSSANRDLQYFGAGTRLSVL.